The 26 T cell receptor beta chains in this list originate from one sample, sequenced in a study of radiation and T cells in renal cell carcinoma. Time point defined: blood 2 weeks post-SBRT. Treatment defined: 15 Gy SBRT to primary tumor, nephrectomy 4 weeks later. Repertoires were generated with immunoSEQ multiplex PCR, while TCRdb's copy carries only in-frame clones and drops some. The sample includes about 150,000 clones, about nine tenths of them seen just once. Here the sequenced sample was blood, taken from a patient whose treatment included radiotherapy and nephrectomy. Receptors originate from a woman aged 45-60 years with renal cell carcinoma.

The chain employs TRBV5-1 and TRBJ2-3; TRBD2 agrees at 8 bases. Germline V gives CDR1 SGHRS, CDR2 YFSETQ. This CDR3 region has 14 residues. V trimming: 3 bases; J trimming: 3 bases; junction bases outside the gene matches: 3. In nucleotides, the CDR3 is TGCGCCAGCAGCTGGGGACTAGGGACAGATACGCAGTATTTT. It yields the protein CASSWGLGTDTQYF. Supplemented by reference TRBV5-1 and TRBJ2-3, the full variable domain reads KAGVTQTPRYLIKTRGQQVTLSCSPISGHRSVSWYQQTPGQGLQFLFEYFSETQRNKGNFPGRFSGRQFSNSRSEMNVSTLELGDSALYLCASSWGLGTDTQYFGPGTRLTVL.

This clone was seen a few times. The rearrangement joins TRBV7-9 to TRBJ1-6; D is unclear. Germline V gene data show CDR1 as SEHNR and CDR2 as FQNEAQ (reference sequence). This CDR3 has 12 residues. V lost 0 bases, J lost 10 bases, and 4 bases lay in between. The CDR3 coding sequence is TGTGCCAGCAGCTTAGCGGGATCACCCCTCCACTTT. This gives the protein CASSLAGSPLHF.

The chain uses TRBV5-4 and TRBJ1-1, with D unclear. The CDR3 runs 15 residues. Germline V lookup: CDR1 SGHNT, CDR2 YYREEE (reference sequence). The germline V and J ends were trimmed by 1 base and 1 base, with 11 bases remaining between them. CDR3 sequence: CASSLYGRRNTEAFF. The CDR3 bases are TGTGCCAGCAGCTTGTACGGGAGACGGAACACTGAAGCTTTCTTT.

The V call is TRBV6-1, the J call TRBJ1-2; tentatively, D is TRBD1 (6 bases). This CDR3 has 15 amino acids. V lost 2 bases, J lost 4 bases, and 14 bases lay in between. Looked up from germline, CDR1 is MNHNS and CDR2 is SASEGT. The CDR3 DNA is TGTGCCAGCAGTGAACGGGACACCGATTTCTATGGCTACACCTTC. Translating it yields CASSERDTDFYGYTF.

The table lists this clone with a few counts. CDR3 DNA: TGTGCCAGCTCCCCCAAGGCAGAGCAGTTCTTC. This codes for CASSPKAEQFF. The rearrangement uses TRBV18 and TRBJ2-1; D is uncertain. Germline V CDR1 and CDR2: KGHSH, LQKENI. Trimming took off 6 bases at V and 10 bases at J, with 10 bases between the two ends. The CDR3 is made up of 11 amino acids.

The chain has TRBV11-1 and TRBJ2-3; 8 bases match TRBD2. Trimming took 2 bases from V and 4 from J; bases not matched to a gene: 8. The CDR3 spans 16 residues. Germline CDR1 and CDR2: SGHAT and FQDESV (reference sequence). The CDR3 loop reads CASSLKSGGGADTQYF. The DNA of the CDR3 is TGTGCCAGCAGCTTAAAGAGCGGGGGTGGGGCAGATACGCAGTATTTT. Full variable domain (missing parts from reference TRBV11-1 and TRBJ2-3): EAEVAQSPRYKITEKSQAVAFWCDPISGHATLYWYRQILGQGPELLVQFQDESVVDDSQLPKDRFSAERLKGVDSTLKIQPAELGDSAMYLCASSLKSGGGADTQYFGPGTRLTVL.

This rearrangement joins TRBV6-6 to TRBJ1-5, with TRBD1 matching over 10 bases. Trimming removed 6 bases from V and 6 bases from J; junction bases left unmatched: 8. The CDR3 is 15 amino acids. Germline loops: CDR1 MNHNY, CDR2 SVGAGI (reference sequence). The CDR3 spells CASRHPDRGLQPQHF. The CDR3 nucleotides are TGTGCCAGCAGGCACCCTGACAGGGGGCTTCAGCCCCAGCATTTT.

This clone was recorded once. The chain combines TRBV11-2 with TRBJ2-1; D uncertain. Trimming cost V 2 bases and J 7 bases, with 0 bases left between them. The CDR3 extends over 10 amino acids. The germline CDR1 and CDR2 sequences are SGHAT and FQNNGV. This CDR3 reads CASSLNEQFF. The CDR3 nucleotides read TGTGCCAGCAGCTTAAATGAGCAGTTCTTC.

The CDR3 sequence: CASQPRDGLPGELFF. The DNA of the CDR3 is TGCGCCAGCCAACCCCGGGATGGCTTACCGGGGGAGCTGTTTTTT. The chain combines TRBV4-3 with TRBJ2-2, with a weak D call TRBD2 (5 bases). Germline loops: CDR1 LGHNA, CDR2 YSLEER. The CDR3 runs 15 residues. V lost 8 bases, J lost 8 bases, and 21 bases lay in between.

The V and J genes are TRBV4-1 and TRBJ2-4, with 12 bases fitting TRBD2. The germline V gene encodes CDR1 MGHRA and CDR2 YSYEKL. The CDR3 extends over 16 amino acids. After removal of 1 base from V and 6 bases from J, the junction contained 4 bases not matched to a gene. This CDR3 is CASSQASGGVGNIQYF. The CDR3 DNA reads as TGCGCCAGCAGCCAAGCTAGCGGGGGGGTGGGAAACATTCAGTACTTC.

The rearrangement links TRBV29-1 to TRBJ1-1; 9 bases fit TRBD1. CDR3 length equals 14 residues. The germline V gene has CDR1 SQVTM and CDR2 ANQGSEA. The V and J ends lost 6 bases and 1 base, in that order; junction bases with no gene match: 6. CDR3 nucleotide sequence: TGCAGCGTCTCCAGGACAGGGGCGAACACTGAAGCTTTCTTT. Translation: CSVSRTGANTEAFF.

The rearrangement links TRBV10-2 to TRBJ1-5; 9 nucleotides align to TRBD1. Germline V gene sequence: CDR1 WSHSY, CDR2 SAAADI. The CDR3 length is 14 residues. Unmatched junction bases numbered 3, after V lost 3 bases and J lost 6 bases. The CDR3 is CASSEQGASQPQHF. In DNA form, the CDR3 reads TGCGCCAGCAGTGAACAGGGGGCTAGTCAGCCCCAGCATTTT.

V is TRBV6-5 and J is TRBJ1-1; the D gene is possibly TRBD1 (6 bases). Germline CDR1 is MNHEY and CDR2 is SVGAGI. The CDR3 covers 14 residues. V dropped 5 bases and J dropped 3 bases, with 13 bases sitting between them. The CDR3 DNA reads as TGTGCCAGCAGTGGCAGGGGTGGGGACACTGAAGCTTTCTTT. Protein product: CASSGRGGDTEAFF.

This clone is deemed medium-sized. The chain has TRBV14 and TRBJ2-1; maybe TRBD2 (6 bases). Deletions cut 7 bases from V and 3 bases from J, with 19 bases between. Germline V gives CDR1 SGHDN, CDR2 FVKESK. The CDR3 spans 16 residues. This chain's CDR3 is CASKKAGGGVYNEQFF. CDR3 in DNA: TGTGCCAGCAAAAAAGCGGGTGGCGGTGTCTACAATGAGCAGTTCTTC. Based on the CDR3 plus reference TRBV14 and TRBJ2-1, the full variable domain is EAGVTQFPSHSVIEKGQTVTLRCDPISGHDNLYWYRRVMGKEIKFLLHFVKESKQDESGMPNNRFLAERTGGTYSTLKVQPAELEDSGVYFCASKKAGGGVYNEQFFGPGTRLTVL.

The rearrangement joins TRBV9 to TRBJ2-3, with D uncertain. The CDR3 contains 13 residues. V was clipped by 0 bases and J by 2 bases, with 4 bases between them. CDR1 is SGDLS and CDR2 is YYNGEE in the germline V gene. Here the CDR3 DNA reads TGTGCCAGCAGCGTAGCGGACACAGATACGCAGTATTTT. Translated, it gives CASSVADTDTQYF.

The chain joins TRBV5-4 to TRBJ1-2; 8 nucleotides align to TRBD1. This CDR3 has 17 amino acids. J lost 6 bases, V lost 0 bases, and 13 bases had no gene match. Germline loops: CDR1 SGHNT, CDR2 YYREEE (reference sequence). This chain's CDR3 is CASSLALRTGKKDGYTF. The CDR3 coding sequence is TGTGCCAGCAGCTTGGCCCTCCGGACAGGGAAAAAGGATGGCTACACCTTC.

This sequence joins TRBV20-1 and TRBJ1-2, with no clear D. CDR3 size: 11 residues. CDR1 and CDR2 from the germline V gene are DFQATT and SNEGSKA (reference sequence). V lost 3 bases and J lost 4, with 6 bases in between. Here the CDR3 reads CSARGSYGYTF. CDR3 nucleotides: TGCAGTGCTAGGGGCAGCTATGGCTACACCTTC.

The chain employs TRBV6-5 and TRBJ1-2; TRBD1 aligns across 9 bases. Germline assignment: CDR1 MNHEY and CDR2 SVGAGI. This CDR3 contains 14 residues. V dropped 6 bases and J dropped 7; count of bases not matched to a gene: 9. In DNA, the CDR3 is TGTGCCAGCAGGCCTTCCGGGACAGGGAGTGGCTACACCTTC. Its protein is CASRPSGTGSGYTF.

This chain joins TRBV6-5 and TRBJ2-6; D not certain. Germline CDR1 reads MNHEY; CDR2 reads SVGAGI. The V and J ends lost 0 bases and 4 bases respectively, with 7 bases between them. The CDR3 is 15 amino acids. CDR3 amino acids: CASSYSKSGANVLTF. DNA for the CDR3: TGTGCCAGCAGTTACTCGAAGTCCGGGGCCAACGTCCTGACTTTC.

Only one count was recorded for this clone. The rearrangement joins TRBV11-2 to TRBJ1-5; 7 positions agree with TRBD1. Losses at the gene ends were 5 bases for V and 9 bases for J; bases not matched to a gene: 7. The length of the CDR3 is 13 residues. Germline CDR1 reads SGHAT; CDR2 reads FQNNGV. The CDR3 loop is CASSLTGSAPQHF. Written as DNA, the CDR3 is TGTGCCAGCAGCCTGACAGGGTCGGCGCCCCAGCATTTT.

J is TRBJ2-6 and V is TRBV5-1, with TRBD2 as a possible D gene (6 bases). Trimming pared 4 bases from V and 0 bases from J, leaving 11 bases between. Germline CDR1 is SGHRS and CDR2 is YFSETQ. There are 16 residues in the CDR3. Here the CDR3 DNA reads TGCGCCAGCAGCCCGGGACTGAGCTCTGGGGCCAACGTCCTGACTTTC. Its protein product is CASSPGLSSGANVLTF.

This chain joins TRBV5-1 and TRBJ2-3, with a possible D match to TRBD1 (5 bases). Between the trimmed V and J ends, which lost 0 bases and 14 bases, there was a span of 13 bases. Per the germline V gene, CDR1 is SGHRS and CDR2 is YFSETQ. The CDR3 is 12 residues long. CDR3 DNA: TGCGCCAGCAGCTTGGACAGGTTGTTTCTGTATTTT. This translates into CASSLDRLFLYF.

This sequence joins TRBV4-1 and TRBJ1-6; D is unresolved. The germline V gene encodes CDR1 MGHRA and CDR2 YSYEKL. V was clipped by 2 bases and J by 9 bases, with 17 bases between them. The CDR3 is made up of 16 amino acids. CDR3 residues: CASSQFKEREGSPLHF. CDR3 sequence (DNA): TGCGCCAGCAGCCAATTCAAGGAGAGGGAGGGTTCACCCCTCCACTTT.

The chain couples TRBV7-8 to TRBJ2-7; 8 bases line up with TRBD1. Germline assignment: CDR1 SGHVS and CDR2 FQNEAQ. Losses at the gene ends were 5 bases for V and 7 bases for J; bases not matched to a gene: 16. The CDR3 consists of 16 residues. CDR3 loop: CASSNGDRRSFWEQYF. The DNA for the CDR3 is TGTGCCAGCAGCAACGGGGACAGGAGGTCCTTTTGGGAGCAGTACTTC.

V and J are TRBV6-1 and TRBJ1-5; 7 bases map to TRBD1. The CDR3 runs to 15 residues. V was clipped by 0 bases and J by 7 bases; unmatched bases: 6. Germline lookup yields CDR1 MNHNS and CDR2 SASEGT. The CDR3 loop is CASSEAPGGGQPQHF. As DNA, the CDR3 is TGTGCCAGCAGTGAAGCGCCAGGGGGAGGACAGCCCCAGCATTTT.

This clone came up once. V usage is TRBV18 and J usage is TRBJ1-3, with 8 nucleotides matching TRBD1. Germline assignment: CDR1 KGHSH and CDR2 LQKENI. Trimming at V came to 2 bases and at J to 2 bases, leaving 8 bases not matched to a gene. The CDR3 runs to 17 residues. CDR3 amino acids: CASSPYGQGTPGNTIYF. CDR3 nucleotide sequence: TGTGCCAGCTCACCATACGGACAGGGTACCCCTGGAAACACCATATATTTT.